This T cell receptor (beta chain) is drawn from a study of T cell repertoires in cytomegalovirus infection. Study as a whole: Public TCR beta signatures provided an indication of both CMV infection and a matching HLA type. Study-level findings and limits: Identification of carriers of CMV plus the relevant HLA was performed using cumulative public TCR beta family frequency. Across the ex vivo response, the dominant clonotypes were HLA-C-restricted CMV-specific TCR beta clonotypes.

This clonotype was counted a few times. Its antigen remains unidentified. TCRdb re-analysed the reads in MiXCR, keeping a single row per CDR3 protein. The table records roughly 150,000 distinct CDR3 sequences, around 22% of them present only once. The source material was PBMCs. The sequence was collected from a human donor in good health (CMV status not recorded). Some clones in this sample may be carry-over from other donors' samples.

CDR3 DNA: TGCAGCGACCGTAGCGGGTCGTCAGATACGCAGTATTTT. Its translation is CSDRSGSSDTQYF. The chain links TRBV29-1 to TRBJ2-3; TRBD2 agrees at 7 bases. Trimming removed 7 bases from V and 4 bases from J; junction bases left unmatched: 8. This CDR3 has 13 residues. CDR1 and CDR2 from the germline V gene are SQVTM and ANQGSEA.